This T cell receptor (beta chain) is from a study of blood T cell repertoires in COVID-19. Study-level information: The United States, Italy and Spain provided the acute and convalescent COVID-19 samples.

Trimming took off 2 bases at V and 4 bases at J, with 18 bases between the two ends. The CDR3 is made up of 16 amino acids. CDR1 is KGHSH and CDR2 is LQKENI in the germline V gene. Methods used by the authors: Amplification with reference gene primers provided the estimates of nucleated cell counts. Sequencing was performed with immunoSEQ multiplex PCR; in TCRdb, only in-frame clones are kept and a portion is missing. V and J calls and clone size are given by that table; D and trimming were obtained from the DNA. The sample lists under 350,000 clones; approximately 83% were seen once. The TCR originated in a woman aged 70-85 years with acute or convalescent COVID-19. Sequencing used peripheral blood. The V gene is TRBV18, the J gene TRBJ2-7; weak D call: TRBD2 (6 bases). CDR3 DNA sequence: TGTGCCAGCTCACCAAGTCCCCCCCCTGGGGGGTACGAGCAGTACTTC. The encoded protein is CASSPSPPPGGYEQYF.